This TCR beta chain was documented in a study of OX40 agonist ivuxolimab in advanced cancers. Germline V gives CDR1 SEHNR, CDR2 FQNEAQ (reference sequence). The length of the CDR3 is 15 residues. V shed 6 bases, J shed 5 bases, and the junction held 9 bases outside the gene matches. TCRdb's copy holds only in-frame clones and misses some; the assay was immunoSEQ multiplex PCR. The repertoire holds about 42,000 clones, approximately 86% seen once, with just over 20% in the top ten. Sequenced material: CD4+ or CD8+ T cells sorted from blood, taken in a trial of the OX40 agonist ivuxolimab. The clonotype was recovered from an adult with an advanced solid tumor such as melanoma, head and neck, liver or kidney cancer. The J gene is TRBJ1-4, the V gene TRBV7-9; 7 bases line up with TRBD1. The chain's CDR3 is CASSALGQLNEKLFF. The CDR3 coding sequence is TGTGCCAGCAGTGCCCTGGGACAGTTAAATGAAAAACTGTTTTTT.